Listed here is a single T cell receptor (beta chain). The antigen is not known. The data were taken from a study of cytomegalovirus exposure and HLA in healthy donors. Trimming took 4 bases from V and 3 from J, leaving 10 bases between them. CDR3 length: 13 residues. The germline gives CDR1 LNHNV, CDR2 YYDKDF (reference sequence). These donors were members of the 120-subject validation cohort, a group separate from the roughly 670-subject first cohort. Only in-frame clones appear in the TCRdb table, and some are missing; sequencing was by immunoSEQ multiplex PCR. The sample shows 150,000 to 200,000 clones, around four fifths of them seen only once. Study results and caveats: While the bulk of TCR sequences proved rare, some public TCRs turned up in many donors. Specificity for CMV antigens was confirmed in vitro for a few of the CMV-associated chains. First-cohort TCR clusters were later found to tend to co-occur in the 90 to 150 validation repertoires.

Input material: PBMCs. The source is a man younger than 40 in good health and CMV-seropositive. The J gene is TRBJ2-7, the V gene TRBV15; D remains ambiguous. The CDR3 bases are TGTGCCACCAGCAAAGCCCCGTACTACGAGCAGTACTTC. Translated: CATSKAPYYEQYF. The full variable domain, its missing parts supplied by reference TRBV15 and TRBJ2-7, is DAMVIQNPRYQVTQFGKPVTLSCSQTLNHNVMYWYQQKSSQAPKLLFHYYDKDFNNEADTPDNFQSRRPNTSFCFLDIRSPGLGDTAMYLCATSKAPYYEQYFGPGTRLTVT.